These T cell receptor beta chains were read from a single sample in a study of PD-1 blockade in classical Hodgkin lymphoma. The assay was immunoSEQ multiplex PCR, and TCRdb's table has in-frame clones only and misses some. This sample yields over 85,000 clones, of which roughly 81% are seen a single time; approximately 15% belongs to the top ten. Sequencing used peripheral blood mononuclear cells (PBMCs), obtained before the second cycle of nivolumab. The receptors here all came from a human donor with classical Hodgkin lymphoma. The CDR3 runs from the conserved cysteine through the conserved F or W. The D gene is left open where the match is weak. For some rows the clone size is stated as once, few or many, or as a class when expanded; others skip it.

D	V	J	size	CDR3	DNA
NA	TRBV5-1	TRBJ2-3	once	CASSLDEGTQYF	TGCGCCAGCAGCTTGGATGAGGGTACGCAGTATTTT
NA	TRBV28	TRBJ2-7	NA	CASSPQNLPPYEQYF	TGTGCCAGCAGTCCGCAGAACTTACCTCCCTACGAGCAGTACTTC
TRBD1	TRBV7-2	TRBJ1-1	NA	CASTKDRVTEAFF	TGTGCCAGCACGAAAGACAGGGTCACTGAAGCTTTCTTT
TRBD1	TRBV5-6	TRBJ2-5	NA	CASSRQTGGRETQYF	TGTGCCAGCAGCCGTCAGACAGGGGGCCGAGAGACCCAGTACTTC
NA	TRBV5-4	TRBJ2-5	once	CASSAPTSQETQYF	TGTGCCAGCAGCGCCCCTACCTCCCAAGAGACCCAGTACTTC
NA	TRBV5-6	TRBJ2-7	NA	CASTARGHLSYEQYF	TGTGCCAGCACCGCAAGGGGACACCTTTCCTACGAGCAGTACTTC
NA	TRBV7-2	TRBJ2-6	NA	CASSLAFTGSAGANVLTF	TGTGCCAGCAGCTTAGCGTTTACAGGGTCAGCGGGGGCCAACGTCCTGACTTTC
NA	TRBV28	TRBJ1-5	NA	CASSSTVSNQPQHF	TGTGCCAGCAGTTCCACGGTGAGCAATCAGCCCCAGCATTTT
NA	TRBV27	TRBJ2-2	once	CASPPPPSLAGELFF	TGTGCCAGCCCCCCGCCACCGTCCTTGGCCGGGGAGCTGTTTTTT
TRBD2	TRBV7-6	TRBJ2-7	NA	CASSLVVAGGEGEQYF	TGTGCCAGCAGCTTAGTAGTAGCGGGAGGCGAAGGGGAGCAGTACTTC
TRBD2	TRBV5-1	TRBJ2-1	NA	CASSSGLAGTNEQFF	TGCGCCAGCAGCTCGGGACTAGCGGGGACCAATGAGCAGTTCTTC
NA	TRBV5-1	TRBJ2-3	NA	CASSWGGGGTDTQYF	TGCGCCAGCAGCTGGGGCGGAGGGGGCACAGATACGCAGTATTTT
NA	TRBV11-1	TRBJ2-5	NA	CASSLGPAGETQYF	TGTGCCAGCAGCTTGGGACCAGCGGGAGAGACCCAGTACTTC
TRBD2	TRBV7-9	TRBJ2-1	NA	CASSLGLAGNRDEQFF	TGTGCCAGCAGCTTAGGACTAGCGGGAAATCGCGATGAGCAGTTCTTC
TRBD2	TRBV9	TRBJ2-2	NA	CASSVSLAGGQNTGELFF	TGTGCCAGCAGCGTATCTTTAGCGGGAGGGCAGAACACCGGGGAGCTGTTTTTT
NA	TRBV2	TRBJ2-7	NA	CASRTRAYEQYF	TGTGCCAGCAGAACCAGGGCCTACGAGCAGTACTTC